This T cell receptor (beta chain) is from a study of T-cell memory formation after mild COVID-19. Findings of the study overall: Contracting clones localized mainly to CM and EM when CD4+ and mainly to EMRA when CD8+.

TCRdb redid the calling of the 5' RACE reads with MiXCR, one entry per CDR3 protein. Of roughly 300,000 distinct CDR3 sequences in the sample, approximately 15% were seen once. Worth noting for this clonotype: What it binds is unknown.

CDR3 size: 16 residues. V was cut by 2 bases and J by 3 bases, with 11 bases left in between. Germline V gene sequence: CDR1 LGHNA, CDR2 YSLEER. Sequenced material: PBMCs or a T cell subset sorted from them (not recorded which). This sequence joins TRBV4-3 and TRBJ2-6, with D unclear. This sequence originates from a man between 18 and 29 years old who had mild COVID-19 (a few samples of this study predate the infection). Cell type and time point are not known. CDR3 bases: TGCGCCAGCAGCCAAATCGGGCCAGGTGGGGCCAACGTCCTGACTTTC. This gives the protein CASSQIGPGGANVLTF.